The entry below describes one TCR beta chain. This record belongs to a study of shared clonotypes between healthy human individuals. Background on the study: The donors, a couple of women and a few men, were aged 18 to 49.

The method was immunoSEQ multiplex PCR; TCRdb's version includes in-frame clones alone and lacks a portion of them. Of millions of clones in the sample, approximately 94% were seen once. Germline CDR1 is SGHAT and CDR2 is FQNNGV. V was cut by 0 bases and J by 10 bases, with 16 bases left in between. The CDR3 is made up of 15 amino acids. This chain connects TRBV11-2 to TRBJ2-1; D ambiguous. The sequenced sample consisted of naive CD4+ T cells sorted from blood. The sample's subset: CD45RA+ positively selected. This sequence originates from a man aged 18-30 years in good health. The CDR3 here is CASSLELARAEEQFF. CDR3 nucleotide sequence: TGTGCCAGCAGCTTAGAATTGGCCCGGGCCGAGGAGCAGTTCTTC.